One and the same sample provided the 12 T cell receptor beta chains below, sequenced in a study of T cells in tumors after PD-1 blockade. Only in-frame clones appear in the TCRdb table, and some are missing; sequencing was by immunoSEQ multiplex PCR. The data hold 45,000 or so clones, with 79% observed a single time. Sequencing was performed on PBMCs, taken before anti-PD-1 therapy. These receptors were taken from a human donor with advanced basal cell or squamous cell carcinoma (not recorded which).

This chain uses TRBV7-9 with TRBJ1-2, with 7 bases fitting TRBD1. Germline assignment: CDR1 SEHNR and CDR2 FQNEAQ (reference sequence). V shed 1 base and J 7 bases; nucleotides not matched to a gene: 6. CDR3 length equals 14 residues. The CDR3 DNA follows: TGTGCCAGCAGCTTAGGACAGGGAGAAAGTGGCTACACCTTC. Translating gives CASSLGQGESGYTF.

Judged by abundance, this clone is medium-sized. V gene TRBV5-6 combines with J gene TRBJ1-6; D not resolved. With 4 bases removed from V and 4 bases from J, the gap between germline ends came to 9 bases. In germline, CDR1 is SGHDT, CDR2 YYEEEE. CDR3 size: 14 residues. The CDR3: CASSVQEYNSPLHF. Written as DNA, the CDR3 is TGTGCCAGCAGCGTGCAGGAGTATAATTCACCCCTCCACTTT. The entire variable domain, with the rest obtained from reference TRBV5-6 and TRBJ1-6, is as follows: DAGVTQSPTHLIKTRGQQVTLRCSPKSGHDTVSWYQQALGQGPQFIFQYYEEEERQRGNFPDRFSGHQFPNYSSELNVNALLLGDSALYLCASSVQEYNSPLHFGNGTRLTVT.

The V and J genes are TRBV7-9 and TRBJ1-5; no clear D gene. The germline V gene encodes CDR1 SEHNR and CDR2 FQNEAQ (reference sequence). There are 15 residues in the CDR3. V was cut by 4 bases and J by 1 base, with 11 bases left in between. DNA for the CDR3: TGTGCCAGCAGCTCCCCATCAGAAAGCAATCAGCCCCAGCATTTT. As protein: CASSSPSESNQPQHF.

The genes are TRBV7-9 and TRBJ2-3; possible D gene TRBD1, 5 bases. The CDR3 runs 12 residues. Trimming shortened V by 7 bases and J by 7 bases, and 12 bases separated the two germline ends. Germline V gene sequence: CDR1 SEHNR, CDR2 FQNEAQ (reference sequence). The CDR3 DNA reads TGTGCCAGCACCGCAGGGAAATATACGCAGTATTTT. Protein: CASTAGKYTQYF.

The gene calls are TRBV5-1 and TRBJ2-2; 7 positions match TRBD1. Germline lookup yields CDR1 SGHRS and CDR2 YFSETQ. V was clipped by 4 bases and J by 1 base; unmatched bases: 1. This CDR3 region has 14 residues. The CDR3 reads CASSNRGNTGELFF. The CDR3 coding sequence is TGCGCCAGCAGCAACAGGGGGAACACCGGGGAGCTGTTTTTT.

The CDR3 DNA is TGTGCCAGTAGTCCCCTACAGGGGGCGTCTTTCTTT. Its protein is CASSPLQGASFF. The chain recombines TRBV19 with TRBJ1-1; TRBD1 matches 9 bases. CDR1 LNHDA and CDR2 SQIVND come from the germline V gene (reference sequence). Trimming took 5 bases from V and 12 from J; bases not matched to a gene: 7. The CDR3 extends over 12 amino acids.

This clone was recorded once. The genes are TRBV5-5 and TRBJ1-3; no firm D call. The CDR3 has 14 residues. The germline V and J ends were trimmed by 4 bases and 3 bases, with 11 bases remaining between them. CDR1 and CDR2 (germline): SGHKS, YYEKEE (reference sequence). CDR3 DNA: TGTGCCAGCAGCCCCATATTAGATGGAAACACCATATATTTT. Protein sequence: CASSPILDGNTIYF.

The chain uses TRBV5-1 and TRBJ1-4; possible D gene TRBD1, 5 bases. The germline V and J ends were trimmed by 3 bases and 0 bases, with 15 bases remaining between them. The CDR3 covers 17 residues. The germline V gene has CDR1 SGHRS and CDR2 YFSETQ. The CDR3 sequence is CASSSMGPISTNEKLFF. The CDR3 DNA reads TGCGCCAGCAGCTCGATGGGGCCGATTTCAACTAATGAAAAACTGTTTTTT.

The V and J genes are TRBV3-1 (or the pseudogene TRBV3-2) and TRBJ1-2, with D perhaps matching TRBD1 (6 bases). V gave up 0 bases and J gave up 9 bases, with 14 bases separating them. The germline V gene has CDR1 LGHDT and CDR2 YNNKEL (reference sequence). The CDR3 is 14 amino acids. CDR3 residues: CASSQELETGRYTF. The DNA for the CDR3 is TGTGCCAGCAGCCAAGAACTGGAGACAGGTCGCTACACCTTC.

This clone appeared a single time. V and J are TRBV2 and TRBJ2-2, with 7 bases aligning to TRBD2. This CDR3 has 15 amino acids. Looked up from germline, CDR1 is SNHLY and CDR2 is FYNNEI. Losses at the gene ends were 5 bases for V and 1 base for J; bases not matched to a gene: 4. The CDR3 spells CASSRLALNTGELFF. The CDR3 nucleotides are TGTGCCAGCAGTCGACTAGCCCTGAACACCGGGGAGCTGTTTTTT.

This clone was detected only a few times. The V call is TRBV5-6, the J call TRBJ1-5; 8 bases are shared with TRBD1. CDR3 length: 16 residues. Trimming at V came to 3 bases and at J to 3 bases, leaving 8 bases not matched to a gene. Looked up from germline, CDR1 is SGHDT and CDR2 is YYEEEE. The CDR3 DNA reads as TGTGCCAGCAGCTCCTGGGGGGGACAGGTCAATCAGCCCCAGCATTTT. Its protein is CASSSWGGQVNQPQHF.

The chain links TRBV13 to TRBJ2-7, with TRBD2 matching over 12 bases. This CDR3 is built from 15 residues. J gave up 4 bases and V 2 bases, and 3 bases lay outside the gene matches. Germline V gene sequence: CDR1 PRHDT, CDR2 FYEKMQ (reference sequence). The CDR3 nucleotides are TGTGCCAGCAGCTTACAGACTAGCGGGAGTTACGAGCAGTACTTC. Translating it yields CASSLQTSGSYEQYF.